These T cell receptor beta chains were read from a single sample in a study of blood T cells in healthy people across ages. A single record per CDR3 protein comes from TCRdb applying MiXCR to the 5' RACE reads. The table lists 1.5 million to 2 million distinct CDR3 sequences, around half of them singletons. The specimen sequenced was blood. All receptors derive from a woman between 35 and 50 years old in good health. Each CDR3 is given with its conserved first and last residue. A D gene is named only where the DNA matches it firmly. Expanded clones are given a class, and other clones once, few, many or no size at all.

j_call clone_size v_call d_call cdr3_nt cdr3_aa
TRBJ2-1 few TRBV20-1 TRBD2 TGCAGTGCTAGGGGGCAACTAGCGGGGGGGCTTCAGGAGCAGTTCTTC CSARGQLAGGLQEQFF
TRBJ2-7 few TRBV27 NA TGTGCCAGTAGTTCCGGGACAACCCCCTACGAGCAGTACTTC CASSSGTTPYEQYF
TRBJ2-1 NA TRBV7-6 NA TGTGCCAGCAGTCTCCGGGGGGCCCAAGGGAATGAGCAGTTCTTC CASSLRGAQGNEQFF
TRBJ2-1 NA TRBV4-1 TRBD2 TGCGCCAGCAGCCAAGGGTCTAGCGGAGCGGTTGAGCAGTTCTTC CASSQGSSGAVEQFF
TRBJ2-3 once TRBV2 TRBD1 TGTGCCAGCAGTGAAATCGTTCGGACAGGGAGCACAGATACGCAGTATTTT CASSEIVRTGSTDTQYF
TRBJ2-5 NA TRBV29-1 NA TGCAGCGTCCCCGGGGGATCCCAAGAGACCCAGTACTTC CSVPGGSQETQYF
TRBJ1-5 NA TRBV7-2 NA TGTGCCAGCAGCTTCCCCAGTCAGCCCCAGCATTTT CASSFPSQPQHF
TRBJ2-1 NA TRBV24-1 TRBD1 TGTGCCACCAGTGATTCGGGGACAGGGGTTTACAATGAGCAGTTCTTC CATSDSGTGVYNEQFF
TRBJ1-2 NA TRBV12-3/TRBV12-4 NA TGTGCCAGCAGTTTGCCGCGAGTCGATGGCTACACCTTC CASSLPRVDGYTF
TRBJ1-2 NA TRBV3-1 NA TGTGCCAGCAGCCAAGATAAGGGGATTAACTATGGCTACACCTTC CASSQDKGINYGYTF
TRBJ1-5 once TRBV7-2 TRBD1 TGTGCCAGCAGCTTAGTTGGGACAGCCTTTTATCAGCCCCAGCATTTT CASSLVGTAFYQPQHF
TRBJ1-1 NA TRBV27 NA TGTGCCAGCAGTTTACTACCGGACTCTGAAGCTTTCTTT CASSLLPDSEAFF
TRBJ1-2 once TRBV29-1 NA TGCAGCGTTGACAGGCCCCTCTATGGCTACACCTTC CSVDRPLYGYTF
TRBJ2-1 NA TRBV21-1 NA TGTGCCAGTCTACCGACAGGAGGGAGTACGAATGAGCAGTTCTTC CASLPTGGSTNEQFF
TRBJ1-1 NA TRBV4-3 NA TGCGCCAGCAGCCAAGAGCCACAGGGATGTACTGAAGCTTTCTTT CASSQEPQGCTEAFF
TRBJ2-3 few TRBV11-1 NA TGTGCCAGCAGCACCCCAAAGACAGGATCCACAGATACGCAGTATTTT CASSTPKTGSTDTQYF
TRBJ2-5 NA TRBV6-6 NA TGTGCCAGCAGTTACTACCATGGGGGAAACTACAATGAGCAGTACTTC CASSYYHGGNYNEQYF
TRBJ2-3 few TRBV28 NA TGTGCCAGCATGGAGGTAGCCGCAGATACGCAGTATTTT CASMEVAADTQYF
TRBJ2-3 once TRBV7-9 NA TGTGCCAGCAGCTTAGACAATTCAGATACGCAGTATTTT CASSLDNSDTQYF
TRBJ2-1 NA TRBV2 NA TGTGCCAGCCGTGGCACCTACAATGAGCAGTTCTTC CASRGTYNEQFF
TRBJ2-5 NA TRBV11-2 TRBD1 TGTGCCAGCAGCTTAGATGTGACAGGGCAAGAGACCCAGTACTTC CASSLDVTGQETQYF
TRBJ1-5 NA TRBV6-6 NA TGTGCCAGCAGATCCTTGGACGGATTCAATCAGCCCCAGCATTTT CASRSLDGFNQPQHF
TRBJ1-1 NA TRBV7-2 NA TGTGCCAGCAGCCACGCGTACACTGAAGCTTTCTTT CASSHAYTEAFF
TRBJ2-5 NA TRBV28 NA TGTGCCAGCAGTACCCGGGACACATACCAAGAGACCCAGTACTTC CASSTRDTYQETQYF
TRBJ2-1 few TRBV5-1 TRBD2 TGCGCCAGCACAGGTATCGAGCGGGGGGGCCATGAGCAGTTCTTC CASTGIERGGHEQFF
TRBJ2-1 NA TRBV10-2 TRBD2 TGCGCCAGCACCTTCCTAGCGGGGGGGCCCAATGAGCAGTTCTTC CASTFLAGGPNEQFF
TRBJ2-4 many TRBV7-2 TRBD1 TGTGCCAGCAGCTTAGCCCGGGACAGAAAAAACATTCAGTACTTC CASSLARDRKNIQYF
TRBJ2-6 NA TRBV28 NA TGTGCCAGCAGTCGGGGGCGTAGTTCTGGGGCCAACGTCCTGACTTTC CASSRGRSSGANVLTF
TRBJ1-5 NA TRBV5-6 NA TGTGCCAGCAGTACTTGGGCCCCAGGAGGCAATCAGCCCCAGCATTTT CASSTWAPGGNQPQHF
TRBJ2-7 NA TRBV2 NA TGTGCCAGCAGTTCCCCGAAAGACAGAACCGAGCAGTACTTC CASSSPKDRTEQYF
TRBJ2-7 few TRBV4-2 NA TGTGCCAGCAGCCAAGGTGGGGGAACCTACAATGAGCAGTACTTC CASSQGGGTYNEQYF
TRBJ1-2 NA TRBV6-5 NA TGTGCCAGCAGTCACACGGGCCCTTGGGGCTACACCTTC CASSHTGPWGYTF
TRBJ1-1 NA TRBV20-1 NA TGCAGTGCTAGAGATAATTCGGTGAGGCGGAACACTGAAGCTTTCTTT CSARDNSVRRNTEAFF
TRBJ2-2 NA TRBV2 TRBD2 TGTGCCAGCAATCGACTAGCGGCGAACACCGGGGAGCTGTTTTTT CASNRLAANTGELFF
TRBJ2-3 NA TRBV3-1 TRBD1 TGTGCCAGCAGCCAGGCCAGATTCCGGGACAGGGAACCGGGAGATACGCAGTATTTT CASSQARFRDREPGDTQYF
TRBJ1-1 NA TRBV7-8 NA TGTGCCAGCAGCTTAGGAGTGGCAGGGCCCACTGGAGCTTTCTTT CASSLGVAGPTGAFF
TRBJ2-3 few TRBV24-1 TRBD1 TGTGCCACCGGAGGGACAGGGATGAGCACAGATACGCAGTATTTT CATGGTGMSTDTQYF
TRBJ2-1 NA TRBV3-1 NA TGTGCCAGCACCTTATGGTCCGCAGGCAGGAATGAGCAGTTCTTC CASTLWSAGRNEQFF
TRBJ1-2 NA TRBV20-1 NA TGCAGTGCTGCCACAGCTCAGTATCTGGGCTACACCTTC CSAATAQYLGYTF
TRBJ1-2 NA TRBV7-9 NA TGTGCCAGCAGCCCCTCGACCACGCGAGGCTACACCTTC CASSPSTTRGYTF
TRBJ2-3 few TRBV29-1 NA TGCAGCGTTGATGGGGCATGGGGTAACACAGATACGCAGTATTTT CSVDGAWGNTDTQYF
TRBJ2-7 NA TRBV9 TRBD1 TGTGCCAGCAGCGTAGGGACAGGGGCAGATGTGCAGTACTTC CASSVGTGADVQYF
TRBJ2-7 many TRBV20-1 NA TGCAGTGCTAGCGACGTCGGATCTCACGACGAGCAGTACTTC CSASDVGSHDEQYF
TRBJ2-1 NA TRBV5-1 TRBD2 TGCGCCAGCAGCTTGGCCGCCGGGGAGGGGTTCAATGAGCAGTTCTTC CASSLAAGEGFNEQFF
TRBJ2-4 few TRBV6-6 NA TGTGCCAGCAGTTACTCAGGGGGTCGTGGCAAAAACATTCAGTACTTC CASSYSGGRGKNIQYF
TRBJ2-7 NA TRBV20-1 TRBD1 TGCAGTGCTAGTATGGGACAGGTCTCCTACAATGAGCAGTACTTC CSASMGQVSYNEQYF
TRBJ2-5 few TRBV6-5 NA TGTGCCAGCCGACTGCGGTTGTACCAAGAGACCCAGTACTTC CASRLRLYQETQYF
TRBJ1-2 once TRBV15 NA TGTGCCACCAGCAGAGAATTGGCGCAGGGACTCTATGGCTACACCTTC CATSRELAQGLYGYTF
TRBJ2-1 NA TRBV9 NA TGTGCCAGCAGCGCCCAGTTAGCGGTTAGCTCCTACAATGAGCAGTTCTTC CASSAQLAVSSYNEQFF
TRBJ2-3 NA TRBV4-3 NA TGCGCCAGCAGCCAAGATTGGGGGGCGGCGTCAGATACGCAGTATTTT CASSQDWGAASDTQYF
TRBJ2-4 NA TRBV6-6 NA TGTGCCAGCAGAGACCCGGGACCAAGCGTTGGGTACTTC CASRDPGPSVGYF
TRBJ2-7 few TRBV7-6 TRBD1 TGTGCCAGCAGCTTAACCCCGCCCGGGACAGTCTCCTACGAGCAGTACTTC CASSLTPPGTVSYEQYF